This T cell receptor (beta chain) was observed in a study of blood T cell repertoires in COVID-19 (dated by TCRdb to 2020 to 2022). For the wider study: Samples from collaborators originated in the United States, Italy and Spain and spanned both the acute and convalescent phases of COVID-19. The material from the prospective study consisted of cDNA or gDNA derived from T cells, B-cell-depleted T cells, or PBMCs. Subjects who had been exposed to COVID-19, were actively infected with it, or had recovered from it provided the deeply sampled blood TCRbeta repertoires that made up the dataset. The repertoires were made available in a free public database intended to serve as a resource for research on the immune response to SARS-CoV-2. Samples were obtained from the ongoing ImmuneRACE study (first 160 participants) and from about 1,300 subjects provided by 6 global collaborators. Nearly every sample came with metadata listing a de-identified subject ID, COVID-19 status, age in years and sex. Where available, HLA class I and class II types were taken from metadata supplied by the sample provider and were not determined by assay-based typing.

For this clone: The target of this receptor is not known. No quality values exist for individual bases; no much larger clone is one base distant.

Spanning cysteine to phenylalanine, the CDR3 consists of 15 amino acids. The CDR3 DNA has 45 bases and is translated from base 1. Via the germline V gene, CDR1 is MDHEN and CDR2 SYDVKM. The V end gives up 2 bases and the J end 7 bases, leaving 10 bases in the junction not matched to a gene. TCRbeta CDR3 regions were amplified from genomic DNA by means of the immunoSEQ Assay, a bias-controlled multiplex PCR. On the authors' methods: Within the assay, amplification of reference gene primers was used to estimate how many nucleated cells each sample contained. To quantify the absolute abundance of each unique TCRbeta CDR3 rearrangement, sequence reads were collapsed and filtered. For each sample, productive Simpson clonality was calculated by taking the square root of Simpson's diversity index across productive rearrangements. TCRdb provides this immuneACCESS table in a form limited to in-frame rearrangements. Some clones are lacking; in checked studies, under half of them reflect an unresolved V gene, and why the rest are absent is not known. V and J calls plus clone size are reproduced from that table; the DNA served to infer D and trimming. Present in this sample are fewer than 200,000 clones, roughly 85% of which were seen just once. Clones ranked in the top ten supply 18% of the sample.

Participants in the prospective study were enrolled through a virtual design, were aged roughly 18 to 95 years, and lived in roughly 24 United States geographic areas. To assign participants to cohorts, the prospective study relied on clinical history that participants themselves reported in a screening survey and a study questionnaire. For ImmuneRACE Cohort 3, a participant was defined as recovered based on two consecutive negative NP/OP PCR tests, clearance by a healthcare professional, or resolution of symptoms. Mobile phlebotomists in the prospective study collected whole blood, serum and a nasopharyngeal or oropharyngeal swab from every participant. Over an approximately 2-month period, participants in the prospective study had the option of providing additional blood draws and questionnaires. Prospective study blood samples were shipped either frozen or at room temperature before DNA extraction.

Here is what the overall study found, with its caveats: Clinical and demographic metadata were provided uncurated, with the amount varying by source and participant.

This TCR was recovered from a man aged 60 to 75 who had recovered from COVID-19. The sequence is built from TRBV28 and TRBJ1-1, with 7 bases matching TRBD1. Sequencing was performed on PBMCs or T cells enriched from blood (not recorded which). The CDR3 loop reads CASSLGLTGTYEAFF. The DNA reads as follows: TGTGCCAGCAGTTTAGGATTGACAGGGACCTATGAAGCTTTCTTT.